This TCR beta chain is from a study of preoperative IRX-2 immunotherapy in early breast cancer. Libraries were prepared by immunoSEQ multiplex PCR; TCRdb keeps only in-frame clonotypes and omits some of them. This table has under 50,000 clones, roughly 82% appearing once. CDR3 length equals 15 residues. Germline CDR1 is SSHAT and CDR2 is FNYEAQ (reference sequence). As for treatment: preoperative locoregional IRX-2 cytokine immunotherapy. Patients received preoperative, locoregional IRX-2 cytokine immunotherapy in a phase Ib study. Concerning this clone itself: Its ends do not fully match the called genes, so a read error is possible.

The receptor was derived from a human donor with breast cancer. The sequences come from lymph node tissue, collected after IRX-2 immunotherapy. V and J are TRBV7-7 and TRBJ1-3; no clear D. CDR3 nucleotide sequence: TGTGCTAGCAGCTTAGTTTGTCATAACGGAAACACCATATATTTT. Translated, it gives CASSLVCHNGNTIYF.